A selection of T cell receptor beta chains follows, all from one sample in a study of control samples from healthy donors and cancer patients. The method was immunoSEQ multiplex PCR; TCRdb's version includes in-frame clones alone and lacks a portion of them. The sample lists 45,000 to 60,000 clones, approximately 86% occurring once. The sequencing input was PBMCs. These TCRs come from a man aged 55 to 69 with head and neck cancer. Both conserved end residues are part of each CDR3. D genes are given only for firm matches. Not all rows give a size; the values are once, few, many and, for expanded clones, a class.

>-|-|TRBV7-6|TRBJ1-6
TGTGCCAGCAGCTTAAGAAATTCACCCCTCCACTTT
CASSLRNSPLHF
>-|-|TRBV5-4|TRBJ2-7
TGTGCCAGCAGCTTGATTGGTTCCTACGAGCAGTACTTC
CASSLIGSYEQYF
>TRBD1|once|TRBV5-4|TRBJ1-2
TGTGCCAGCAGCTGGGACAGGGAGGGTGGCTACACCTTC
CASSWDREGGYTF
>-|-|TRBV25-1|TRBJ2-1
TGTGCCAGCAGTGAGGACTCCCGCTCCTACAATGAGCAGTTCTTC
CASSEDSRSYNEQFF
>TRBD2|-|TRBV4-3|TRBJ2-2
TGCGCCAGCAGCCACCTCGGGGGACTAGCTCGCACCGGGGAGCTGTTTTTT
CASSHLGGLARTGELFF
>-|-|TRBV28|TRBJ2-1
TGTGCCAGCGGAGGGGTTTACAATGAGCAGTTCTTC
CASGGVYNEQFF
>-|-|TRBV21-1|TRBJ2-1
TGTGCCAGCAGCAAAGGAGCCAGCGGGAGGGCCATTTACAATGAGCAGTTCTTC
CASSKGASGRAIYNEQFF
>TRBD2|-|TRBV28|TRBJ2-3
TGTGCCAGCAGTCGCTCAGCGGGGACCACAGATACGCAGTATTTT
CASSRSAGTTDTQYF
>TRBD2|-|TRBV30|TRBJ2-5
TGTGCCTGGAGGAGAGGACTAGCGGCACAAGAGACCCAGTACTTC
CAWRRGLAAQETQYF
>-|-|TRBV21-1|TRBJ2-4
TGTGCCAGCAGCACCCGGGACAGGGGTCAAGCGGGAGACATTCAGTACTTC
CASSTRDRGQAGDIQYF
>TRBD1|once|TRBV27|TRBJ2-3
TGTGCCAGCAGTTCACAGGGGGACAGGGGGCAGGCAGATACGCAGTATTTT
CASSSQGDRGQADTQYF
>-|-|TRBV27|TRBJ1-2
TGTGCCAGCAGTTTGACCGGTCCCGGGACGTATGGCTACACCTTC
CASSLTGPGTYGYTF
>TRBD1|-|TRBV9|TRBJ1-5
TGTGCCAGCAGCGTAGGACAGGGGCTCAATCAGCCCCAGCATTTT
CASSVGQGLNQPQHF
>TRBD1|-|TRBV10-3|TRBJ1-5
TGTGCCATCAGTAGGACAGGGCAGTTGAGCAATCAGCCCCAGCATTTT
CAISRTGQLSNQPQHF
>-|-|TRBV7-6|TRBJ2-1
TGTGCCAGCAGCTTAGGGCCTGGGGGGGCCAATGAGCAGTTCTTC
CASSLGPGGANEQFF
>-|-|TRBV10-1|TRBJ1-3
TGCGCCAGCAGTGAGAATCACAGGGGAAACACCATATATTTT
CASSENHRGNTIYF
>TRBD2|-|TRBV3-1/TRBV3-2|TRBJ2-1
TGTGCCAGCAGCCCTCTTAGCGGGAGGACAGAGCAGTTCTTC
CASSPLSGRTEQFF
>-|-|TRBV9|TRBJ1-5
TGTGCCAGCAGCGCAGGGAGGATCGATCAGCCCCAGCATTTT
CASSAGRIDQPQHF
>TRBD1|-|TRBV6-6|TRBJ2-1
TGTGCCAGCACCGCAAGGACAGGGTTCGGGAATGAGCAGTTCTTC
CASTARTGFGNEQFF
>-|-|TRBV7-9|TRBJ2-1
TGTGCCAGCAGCTCCCCTTTGCGGGAAGTTTACAATGAGCAGTTCTTC
CASSSPLREVYNEQFF
>-|-|TRBV21-1|TRBJ2-1
TGTGCCAGCAGCAAACGGGGTAGTACCCAGCCCCACCACTACAATGAGCAGTTCTTC
CASSKRGSTQPHHYNEQFF
>TRBD2|-|TRBV11-2|TRBJ2-2
TGTGCCAGCAGCTCCCTAGCGGGGACCGGGGAGCTGTTTTTT
CASSSLAGTGELFF
>-|-|TRBV28|TRBJ1-5
TGTGCCAGCGACGTCGGAAATCAGCCCCAGCATTTT
CASDVGNQPQHF
>-|few|TRBV7-8|TRBJ2-5
TGTGCCAGCAGCCCGACAGGGACTAAAGAGACCCAGTACTTC
CASSPTGTKETQYF
>-|-|TRBV3-1/TRBV3-2|TRBJ2-7
TGTGCCAGCAGCTCGGTAAGGACGACAAACTACGAGCAGTACTTC
CASSSVRTTNYEQYF
>TRBD2|few|TRBV11-2|TRBJ2-3
TGTGCCAGCAGCAAGCCGGGACTAAGCACAGATACGCAGTATTTT
CASSKPGLSTDTQYF
>TRBD2|few|TRBV3-1/TRBV3-2|TRBJ2-1
TGTGCCAGCAGTCTTACCGGGACTAGCGGGAGGCATGAGCAGTTCTTC
CASSLTGTSGRHEQFF
>-|-|TRBV7-2|TRBJ2-3
TGTGCCAGCAGCTTAGGGTTTCTCCTCGGAGATACGCAGTATTTT
CASSLGFLLGDTQYF
>TRBD1|-|TRBV7-2|TRBJ2-5
TGTGCCAGCAGCTTAGGGACAGGGGATGGAGAGACCCAGTACTTC
CASSLGTGDGETQYF
>TRBD1|-|TRBV4-3|TRBJ2-5
TGCGCCAGCAGCCAGGCTGGGACAGGGGGACAAGAGACCCAGTACTTC
CASSQAGTGGQETQYF
>-|-|TRBV5-1|TRBJ2-2
TGCGCCAGCAGGCCATCAACGGATATTACGAACACCGGGGAGCTGTTTTTT
CASRPSTDITNTGELFF
>TRBD1|-|TRBV6-5|TRBJ2-7
TGTGCCAGCAGTTATGGGGACAGGAATAACTACGAGCAGTACTTC
CASSYGDRNNYEQYF
>-|-|TRBV6-5|TRBJ2-6
TGTGCCAGCAGTTTAGGCGCCTCTGGGGCCAACGTCCTGACTTTC
CASSLGASGANVLTF